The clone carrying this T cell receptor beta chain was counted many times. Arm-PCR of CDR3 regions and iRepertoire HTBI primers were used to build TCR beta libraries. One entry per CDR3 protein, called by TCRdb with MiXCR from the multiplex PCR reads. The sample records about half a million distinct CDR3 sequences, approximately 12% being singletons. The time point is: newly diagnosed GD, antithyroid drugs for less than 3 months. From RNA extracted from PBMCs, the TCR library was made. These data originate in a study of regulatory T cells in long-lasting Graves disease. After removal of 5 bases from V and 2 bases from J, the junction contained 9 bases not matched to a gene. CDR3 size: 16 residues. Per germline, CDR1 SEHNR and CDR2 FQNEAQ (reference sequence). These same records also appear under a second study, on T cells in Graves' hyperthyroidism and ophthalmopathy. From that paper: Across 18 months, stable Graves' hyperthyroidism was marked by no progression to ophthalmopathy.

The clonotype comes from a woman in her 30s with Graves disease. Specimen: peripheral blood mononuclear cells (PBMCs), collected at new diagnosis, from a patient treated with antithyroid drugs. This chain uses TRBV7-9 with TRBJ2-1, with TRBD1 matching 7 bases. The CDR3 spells CASSRYRDSTYNEQFF. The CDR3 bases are TGTGCCAGCAGCAGATACCGGGACAGCACCTACAATGAGCAGTTCTTC.